These 12 T cell receptor beta chains share one sample of origin, sequenced in a study of blood T cell repertoires in COVID-19. The table came from immunoSEQ multiplex PCR; TCRdb's copy has only in-frame clones and leaves some out. The data contain more than 150,000 clones, roughly 83% of them singletons. Sequenced sample: PBMCs or T cells enriched from blood (not recorded which). These receptors came from a woman aged 60-70 years who had recovered from COVID-19.

The rearrangement joins TRBV19 to TRBJ2-3, with a weak D call TRBD1 (6 bases). This CDR3 comprises 13 residues. Germline V gene data show CDR1 as LNHDA and CDR2 as SQIVND (reference sequence). Trimming cost V 8 bases and J 4 bases, with 13 bases left between them. DNA for the CDR3: TGTGCCAGTGGTCCACAGGGTGCAGATACGCAGTATTTT. Amino acid sequence: CASGPQGADTQYF.

The V call is TRBV20-1, the J call TRBJ1-2, with D possibly being TRBD1 (5 bases). CDR1 is DFQATT and CDR2 is SNEGSKA in the germline V gene (reference sequence). The CDR3 is 10 residues long. Trimming took 8 bases from V and 5 from J, leaving 9 bases between them. The CDR3 here is CSCDSYGYTF. In nucleotides, the CDR3 is TGCAGTTGCGACAGTTATGGCTACACCTTC.

This chain connects TRBV4-1 to TRBJ2-5; 8 nucleotides line up with TRBD2. Germline lookup yields CDR1 MGHRA and CDR2 YSYEKL. The CDR3 consists of 16 residues. V trimming: 0 bases; J trimming: 4 bases; junction bases outside the gene matches: 7. CDR3 nucleotides: TGCGCCAGCAGCCAAGAACGGGGGGGCGGTCTAGAGACCCAGTACTTC. Translated: CASSQERGGGLETQYF.

The J gene is TRBJ1-1, the V gene TRBV2; a weak D match, TRBD1 (6 bases). Per the germline V gene, CDR1 is SNHLY and CDR2 is FYNNEI. The CDR3 has 14 residues. Trimming pared 7 bases from V and 0 bases from J, leaving 12 bases between. This CDR3 reads CASTGGQMNTEAFF. In DNA form, the CDR3 reads TGTGCCAGCACCGGGGGGCAGATGAACACTGAAGCTTTCTTT.

The chain joins TRBV4-2 to TRBJ2-1; D might be TRBD2 (7 bases). Germline loops: CDR1 LGHNA, CDR2 YNFKEQ. Trimming took off 0 bases at V and 10 bases at J, with 28 bases between the two ends. The CDR3 length is 19 residues. The CDR3 DNA reads TGTGCCAGCAGCCAAGAGTGGGGGGGGGCGCAGGGCGATGCGCGGGAGCAGTTCTTC. Amino acids: CASSQEWGGAQGDAREQFF.

The genes are TRBV15 and TRBJ1-4; weak D call: TRBD1 (5 bases). The CDR3 extends over 13 amino acids. Germline V gene sequence: CDR1 LNHNV, CDR2 YYDKDF (reference sequence). Trimming removed 8 bases at V and 8 bases at J, with 15 bases between. CDR3 amino acids: CATQGVVDEKLFF. In DNA form, the CDR3 reads TGTGCCACCCAGGGCGTTGTGGACGAAAAACTGTTTTTT. The full variable domain, in which reference TRBV15 and TRBJ1-4 provide the parts outside the CDR3, is DAMVIQNPRYQVTQFGKPVTLSCSQTLNHNVMYWYQQKSSQAPKLLFHYYDKDFNNEADTPDNFQSRRPNTSFCFLDIRSPGLGDTAMYLCATQGVVDEKLFFGSGTQLSVL.

The CDR3 DNA reads TGTGCCAGCAGCCCACAGGGACAGAACACCGGGGAGCTGTTTTTT. Residues: CASSPQGQNTGELFF. The chain links TRBV11-2 to TRBJ2-2; TRBD1 might be the D (6 bases). CDR1 is SGHAT and CDR2 is FQNNGV in the germline V gene. V was trimmed by 5 bases and J by 1 base, leaving 11 bases between them. The CDR3 totals 15 residues.

The chain links TRBV29-1 to TRBJ2-3; tentatively, D is TRBD2 (6 bases). The germline CDR1 and CDR2 sequences are SQVTM and ANQGSEA. The CDR3 has 15 amino acids. The V gene lost 3 bases and the J gene lost 1 base, with 14 bases spanning the gap. CDR3 sequence (DNA): TGCAGCGTTGATAGGCGGGGATTGGGCACAGATACGCAGTATTTT. It codes for CSVDRRGLGTDTQYF.

This CDR3 reads CASSSRTSGRKETQYF. The CDR3 DNA is TGTGCCAGCAGCTCCCGGACTAGCGGGAGGAAAGAGACCCAGTACTTC. The gene calls are TRBV5-4 and TRBJ2-5; 14 bases line up with TRBD2. The CDR3 extends over 16 amino acids. CDR1 is SGHNT and CDR2 is YYREEE in the germline V gene (reference sequence). Losses at the gene ends were 3 bases for V and 3 bases for J; bases not matched to a gene: 4.

V and J are TRBV30 and TRBJ2-7; 9 bases map to TRBD2. V lost 3 bases, J lost 0 bases, and 6 bases stayed unmatched. The germline V gene encodes CDR1 GTSNPN and CDR2 SVGIG (reference sequence). The CDR3 sequence is 15 residues long. The CDR3 reads CAWSVGGGASYEQYF. The CDR3 bases are TGTGCCTGGAGCGTAGGCGGGGGGGCCTCCTACGAGCAGTACTTC.

This rearrangement joins TRBV2 to TRBJ2-7, with 10 positions matching TRBD2. The length of the CDR3 is 12 residues. V shed 4 bases and J 6 bases; nucleotides not matched to a gene: 0. CDR1 and CDR2 from the germline V gene are SNHLY and FYNNEI. The CDR3 protein is CASSGTSGEQYF. Here the CDR3 DNA reads TGTGCCAGCAGTGGGACTAGCGGCGAGCAGTACTTC.

The chain joins TRBV28 to TRBJ2-7, with D possibly matching TRBD1 (5 bases). This CDR3 has 13 residues. Looked up from germline, CDR1 is MDHEN and CDR2 is SYDVKM. V was pared by 8 bases and J by 5 bases, with 16 bases between. The CDR3 DNA reads as TGTGCCAGCCAGAGAACAGGCGCCGACGAGCAGTACTTC. Residues: CASQRTGADEQYF.